The next 11 T cell receptor beta chains were all read from a single sample in a study of T cell clones after liver transplantation (dated by TCRdb to about 2019). Libraries were built with the immunoSEQ multiplex PCR assay. Entries here come from immuneACCESS through TCRdb and include only in-frame sequences with V and J called. Some clones fail to appear in such tables; in the studies checked, an unresolved V gene covers under half of the shortfall, and the cause of the remainder is unknown. Recorded for this sample are more than 95,000 clones; less than 95% of them occurred a single time. The top ten clones comprise around 0.83% of the sample. Sequencing was performed on CD4+ T cells from blood, taken 12 months after liver transplant. These receptors all stem from a human patient who received a liver transplant. Following transplantation, T cells from the graft donor may be among those present.

V is TRBV18 and J is TRBJ1-5; D uncertain. Per germline, CDR1 KGHSH and CDR2 LQKENI. Trimming took 3 bases from V and 8 from J, leaving 11 bases between them. This CDR3 has 13 residues. This CDR3 is CASSPGTAEPQHF. CDR3 coding DNA: TGTGCCAGCTCACCGGGCACGGCGGAGCCCCAGCATTTT.

V gene TRBV25-1 combines with J gene TRBJ2-7; D is uncertain. The CDR3 runs 13 residues. Trimming removed 1 base at V and 0 bases at J, with 4 bases between. Germline loops: CDR1 MGHDK, CDR2 SYGVNS. The CDR3 bases are TGTGCCAGCAGTGAATCGAGCTCCTACGAGCAGTACTTC. This gives the protein CASSESSSYEQYF.

The table lists this clone with a count of one. The rearrangement links TRBV5-4 to TRBJ2-6; weak D call: TRBD2 (6 bases). The germline V gene encodes CDR1 SGHNT and CDR2 YYREEE (reference sequence). Trimming removed 0 bases at V and 4 bases at J, with 11 bases between. CDR3 length: 16 amino acids. Written as DNA, the CDR3 is TGTGCCAGCAGCTTGGCCGGGGGTGCGGGGGCCAACGTCCTGACTTTC. Residues: CASSLAGGAGANVLTF.

V gene TRBV6-1 combines with J gene TRBJ1-3, with D possibly being TRBD1 (5 bases). This CDR3 contains 15 residues. Germline CDR1 reads MNHNS; CDR2 reads SASEGT. V was trimmed by 7 bases and J by 0 bases, leaving 13 bases between them. The DNA for the CDR3 is TGTGCCAGCAATCCGTTGACAGTCTCTGGAAACACCATATATTTT. It yields the protein CASNPLTVSGNTIYF.

The gene calls are TRBV6-1 and TRBJ2-1; D might be TRBD2 (5 bases). With 1 base removed from V and 2 bases from J, the gap between germline ends came to 12 bases. The germline gives CDR1 MNHNS, CDR2 SASEGT. This CDR3 is 16 amino acids long. CDR3 in DNA: TGTGCCAGCAGTGAAGGGAAGTGGGGAGCCTACAATGAGCAGTTCTTC. Encoded protein: CASSEGKWGAYNEQFF.

This chain uses TRBV29-1 with TRBJ2-4, with 15 bases matching TRBD2. V gave up 6 bases and J gave up 8 bases; unmatched junction bases: 8. Per the germline V gene, CDR1 is SQVTM and CDR2 is ANQGSEA. The CDR3 has 15 amino acids. CDR3 sequence reads: CSVIPGLAGGHIQYF. The CDR3 DNA follows: TGCAGCGTAATCCCGGGACTAGCGGGAGGACACATTCAGTACTTC.

J is TRBJ2-1 and V is TRBV7-2, with TRBD2 matching over 10 bases. The V segment lost 2 bases and the J segment 8 bases; nucleotides outside the gene matches: 6. Looked up from germline, CDR1 is SGHTA and CDR2 is FQGNSA. There are 15 residues in the CDR3. The DNA of the CDR3 is TGTGCCAGCAGCTTAAGTAGCGGGAGGCCCGATGAGCAGTTCTTC. Translating gives CASSLSSGRPDEQFF.

This rearrangement joins TRBV25-1 to TRBJ2-2, with 7 bases aligning to TRBD1. CDR3 size: 14 residues. With 4 bases clipped from V and 5 bases from J, the junction kept 4 bases outside the gene matches. The germline gives CDR1 MGHDK, CDR2 SYGVNS. The CDR3 is CASSGTTGTGELFF. CDR3 bases: TGTGCCAGCAGTGGGACGACAGGGACCGGGGAGCTGTTTTTT.

The chain employs TRBV18 and TRBJ2-2; D is uncertain. CDR3 length equals 12 residues. Germline-derived CDR1 and CDR2 are KGHSH and LQKENI. V lost 0 bases, J lost 6 bases, and 2 bases lay in between. For the CDR3, the DNA is TGTGCCAGCTCACCACCTGCCGGGGAGCTGTTTTTT. As protein: CASSPPAGELFF.

For this clone: Additional DNA sequences in this sample encode the identical CDR3. The V and J genes are TRBV5-1 and TRBJ2-7; D unclear. Germline V gene sequence: CDR1 SGHRS, CDR2 YFSETQ. CDR3 size: 14 residues. V was trimmed by 0 bases and J by 2 bases, leaving 9 bases between them. CDR3 residues: CASSLDSATYEQYF. The CDR3 DNA follows: TGCGCCAGCAGCTTGGACTCCGCGACCTACGAGCAGTACTTC.

This rearrangement joins TRBV4-2 to TRBJ2-3; D might be TRBD1 (6 bases). The CDR3 consists of 15 residues. Trimming stripped 2 bases from V and 0 bases from J, with 9 bases between. The germline V gene encodes CDR1 LGHNA and CDR2 YNFKEQ. The CDR3 sequence: CASSQSQGSTDTQYF. CDR3 nucleotides: TGTGCCAGCAGCCAATCCCAGGGGAGCACAGATACGCAGTATTTT.